Following are 32 T cell receptor beta chains from one sample sequenced in a study of T-cell reconstitution after alpha-beta-depleted transplantation in children. Preparation of the TCRbeta library was carried out with unique molecular identifiers. Via MiXCR, TCRdb re-called the PCR reads, giving one row per CDR3 protein. The sample has about 27,000 distinct CDR3 sequences, over 15% seen once; the top ten hold 35%. The sample consisted of PBMCs, mostly from graft donor cells, taken 60 days after TCRalphabeta/CD19-depleted stem cell transplant. All receptors derive from a male patient aged 2 to 9 who had a stem cell transplant for acute lymphoblastic leukemia, so the T cells may come from the graft donor.

The chain recombines TRBV29-1 with TRBJ1-2; maybe TRBD1 (5 bases). Germline CDR1 reads SQVTM; CDR2 reads ANQGSEA. V was pared by 7 bases and J by 8 bases, with 26 bases between. The CDR3 sequence is 15 residues long. CDR3 loop: CSGITTWGGTEGYTF. The CDR3 region has the DNA TGCAGCGGTATAACGACGTGGGGAGGGACGGAGGGCTACACCTTC.

Ten or more counts support this clonotype. The chain couples TRBV12-3 or TRBV12-4 to TRBJ1-2, with D perhaps matching TRBD1 (5 bases). The CDR3 spans 15 residues. V lost 6 bases and J lost 4, with 18 bases in between. The CDR3 DNA reads as TGTGCCAGCAGACCCGCCTTGACAGTCACCTATGGCTACACCTTC. It encodes CASRPALTVTYGYTF.

This clonotype showed up many times. The V and J genes are TRBV20-1 and TRBJ2-4, with 7 bases aligning to TRBD1. The CDR3 extends over 15 amino acids. The V segment lost 4 bases and the J segment 1 base; nucleotides outside the gene matches: 7. Germline V gene sequence: CDR1 DFQATT, CDR2 SNEGSKA (reference sequence). The CDR3 loop is CSAKTGPFAKNIQYF. Here the CDR3 DNA reads TGCAGTGCTAAGACAGGGCCCTTCGCCAAAAACATTCAGTACTTC.

V usage is TRBV18 and J usage is TRBJ2-7, with D tentatively TRBD1 (5 bases). CDR1 is KGHSH, CDR2 LQKENI, per germline. The CDR3 length is 13 residues. Between the trimmed V and J ends, which lost 2 bases and 2 bases, there was a span of 7 bases. The chain's CDR3 is CASSPGRAYEQYF. For the CDR3, the DNA is TGTGCCAGCTCACCAGGCAGGGCCTACGAGCAGTACTTC. Combining the CDR3 with reference TRBV18 and TRBJ2-7 gives the whole variable domain NAGVMQNPRHLVRRRGQEARLRCSPMKGHSHVYWYRQLPEEGLKFMVYLQKENIIDESGMPKERFSAEFPKEGPSILRIQQVVRGDSAAYFCASSPGRAYEQYFGPGTRLTVT.

This chain joins TRBV7-6 and TRBJ2-5; TRBD2 aligns across 8 bases. V shed 6 bases, J shed 6 bases, and the junction held 12 bases outside the gene matches. The germline gives CDR1 SGHVS, CDR2 FNYEAQ. The CDR3 is 15 amino acids. This CDR3 is CASRPVQRGRKTQYF. The CDR3 DNA sequence: TGTGCCAGCAGGCCAGTCCAGCGGGGGAGAAAGACCCAGTACTTC.

The chain joins TRBV21-1 to TRBJ1-5; the DNA was not compared with TRBD1, the D call given in the table. TRBV21-1 is reported as a pseudogene. The CDR3 spans 14 residues. CDR3 sequence (DNA): TGTGCCAGCTGTAGGACAGGCCACAATCAGCCCCAGCATTTT. This gives the protein CASCRTGHNQPQHF.

V usage is TRBV7-9 and J usage is TRBJ2-7, with 8 bases fitting TRBD1. J lost 5 bases, V lost 0 bases, and 6 bases had no gene match. The CDR3 covers 15 residues. The germline gives CDR1 SEHNR, CDR2 FQNEAQ (reference sequence). This chain's CDR3 is CASSLAPRTGNEQYF. For the CDR3, the DNA is TGTGCCAGCAGCTTAGCGCCTCGGACAGGGAACGAGCAGTACTTC.

About this clonotype: Given the absence of the conserved phenylalanine or tryptophan at the CDR3 end, a read error is likely. The chain employs TRBV20-1 and TRBJ1-4; perhaps TRBD1 as D (5 bases). There are 11 residues in the CDR3. V was clipped by 3 bases and J by 12 bases, with 11 bases between them. CDR1 is DFQATT and CDR2 is SNEGSKA in the germline V gene (reference sequence). This chain's CDR3 is CSARSEGQLFV. The CDR3 DNA sequence: TGCAGTGCTAGGTCTGAGGGGCAACTGTTTGTT.

This clonotype was recorded a few times. This chain links TRBV12-3 or TRBV12-4 with TRBJ2-7; 9 nucleotides line up with TRBD1. J was trimmed by 3 bases and V by 4 bases; bases with no gene match: 7. The CDR3 extends over 15 amino acids. The CDR3 DNA reads as TGTGCCAGCAGTTCCCCCGGGACAGGGTACTACGAGCAGTACTTC. It codes for CASSSPGTGYYEQYF.

The gene calls are TRBV15 and TRBJ2-1, with TRBD1 matching over 12 bases. The V and J ends lost 10 bases and 9 bases, in that order; junction bases with no gene match: 10. CDR1 and CDR2 from the germline V gene are LNHNV and YYDKDF (reference sequence). CDR3 length: 14 amino acids. CDR3 nucleotide sequence: TGTGCCAGCAGTCACCGGGACAGGGGGCTTGAGCAGTTCTTC. Translating it yields CASSHRDRGLEQFF.

V and J are TRBV7-9 and TRBJ2-3, with D possibly being TRBD1 or TRBD2 (5 bases each). V was cut by 1 base and J by 2 bases, with 7 bases left in between. The CDR3 is 14 residues long. Germline loops: CDR1 SEHNR, CDR2 FQNEAQ (reference sequence). The CDR3 protein is CASSLGGITDTQYF. The CDR3 bases are TGTGCCAGCAGCTTAGGGGGGATCACAGATACGCAGTATTTT.

This clonotype occurred a few times. The V and J genes are TRBV12-3 or TRBV12-4 and TRBJ1-3; no definite D call. This CDR3 spans 15 amino acids. V was cut by 6 bases and J by 0 bases, with 12 bases left in between. The CDR3: CASSFSGSSGNTIYF. CDR3 DNA sequence: TGTGCCAGCAGCTTTTCGGGGAGCTCTGGAAACACCATATATTTT.

In its sample, this clonotype was seen many times. J is TRBJ1-5 and V is TRBV20-1; D ambiguous. V was pared by 3 bases and J by 0 bases, with 6 bases between. The CDR3 consists of 13 residues. The V gene's germline CDR1 is DFQATT and CDR2 SNEGSKA (reference sequence). The CDR3 loop reads CSARWDSNQPQHF. The CDR3, as DNA: TGCAGTGCTAGGTGGGATAGCAATCAGCCCCAGCATTTT.

V and J are TRBV7-8 and TRBJ2-5; 7 positions agree with TRBD2. Germline-derived CDR1 and CDR2 are SGHVS and FQNEAQ. The CDR3 length is 15 residues. Germline trimming cut 3 bases from V and 2 bases from J; bases unmatched to any gene: 6. The CDR3 region has the DNA TGTGCCAGCAGCTTGAGCGGGGCTGATCAAGAGACCCAGTACTTC. Its protein product is CASSLSGADQETQYF.

V gene TRBV13 combines with J gene TRBJ2-3; 12 bases match TRBD2. The CDR3 has 18 residues. Germline lookup yields CDR1 PRHDT and CDR2 FYEKMQ (reference sequence). The trim removed 4 bases at V and 6 bases at J, leaving 14 bases unmatched. The CDR3 loop is CASSSMTSGGPGGDTQYF. CDR3 DNA: TGTGCCAGCAGCTCGATGACTAGCGGGGGCCCAGGTGGGGATACGCAGTATTTT.

The chain links TRBV7-2 to TRBJ2-7; maybe TRBD2 (6 bases). V was trimmed by 3 bases and J by 3 bases, leaving 12 bases between them. In germline, CDR1 is SGHTA, CDR2 FQGNSA. The length of the CDR3 is 14 residues. In DNA form, the CDR3 reads TGTGCCAGCAGCTTGGGGACTTCTCTCTACGAGCAGTACTTC. This translates into CASSLGTSLYEQYF.

This clonotype was seen at least ten times. The CDR3 loop reads CSTRDSLSWGNIQYF. CDR3 DNA: TGCAGCACCCGGGACAGTCTGTCTTGGGGAAACATTCAGTACTTC. The chain uses TRBV20-1 and TRBJ2-4; 7 bases are shared with TRBD1. The germline CDR1 and CDR2 sequences are DFQATT and SNEGSKA (reference sequence). The CDR3 is 15 amino acids.

Ten or more counts support this clonotype. V usage is TRBV28 and J usage is TRBJ1-1, with D uncertain. The ends were cut back, 1 base at V and 7 bases at J, with 10 bases in the middle. Germline V gene sequence: CDR1 MDHEN, CDR2 SYDVKM. This CDR3 contains 13 residues. This CDR3 reads CASSLSGKVEAFF. CDR3 DNA sequence: TGTGCCAGCAGTTTATCCGGGAAGGTTGAAGCTTTCTTT.

In this sample, this clonotype turned up many times. The rearrangement uses TRBV10-3 and TRBJ2-7; D is perhaps TRBD1 (5 bases). Germline CDR1 ENHRY, CDR2 SYGVKD. This CDR3 has 15 amino acids. V lost 0 bases, J lost 3 bases, and 12 bases lay in between. The CDR3: CAISESGVPYYEQYF. For the CDR3, the DNA is TGTGCCATCAGTGAGTCAGGGGTCCCCTACTACGAGCAGTACTTC.

This clonotype occurred many times. This rearrangement joins TRBV28 to TRBJ1-2; D is uncertain. The ends were cut back, 7 bases at V and 6 bases at J, with 15 bases in the middle. CDR3 length equals 13 residues. The V gene's germline CDR1 is MDHEN and CDR2 SYDVKM. The CDR3 region has the DNA TGTGCCAGCACCAGCGGCCCTACGGATGGCTACACCTTC. This gives the protein CASTSGPTDGYTF.

The chain combines TRBV5-4 with TRBJ2-5, with TRBD2 identical over 9 bases. The length of the CDR3 is 14 residues. Germline V gene sequence: CDR1 SGHNT, CDR2 YYREEE (reference sequence). Trimming removed 3 bases from V and 5 bases from J; junction bases left unmatched: 5. CDR3 loop: CASSSPAGGETQYF. The CDR3, as DNA: TGTGCCAGCAGCTCCCCGGCGGGGGGGGAGACCCAGTACTTC.

The sample holds many counts of this clonotype. The chain recombines TRBV10-3 with TRBJ1-2, with D perhaps matching TRBD1 (6 bases). This CDR3 has 14 residues. The V end lost 8 bases, the J end lost 3 bases, and 16 bases lay between the germline ends. Per germline, CDR1 ENHRY and CDR2 SYGVKD. CDR3 nucleotide sequence: TGTGCCATCGGAAACAGGGTCTCGGACTATGGCTACACCTTC. This sequence encodes CAIGNRVSDYGYTF.

This clonotype occurred once. V gene TRBV11-2 combines with J gene TRBJ1-5; D remains unclear. CDR1 and CDR2 (germline): SGHAT, FQNNGV. This CDR3 has 15 amino acids. With 1 base removed from V and 0 bases from J, the gap between germline ends came to 7 bases. CDR3 loop: CASSLGGDSNQPQHF. In DNA form, the CDR3 reads TGTGCCAGCAGCTTAGGTGGGGATAGCAATCAGCCCCAGCATTTT.

The chain employs TRBV7-6 and TRBJ2-3, with 9 bases lining up with TRBD1. Germline V lookup: CDR1 SGHVS, CDR2 FNYEAQ. Trimming removed 1 base from V and 5 bases from J; junction bases left unmatched: 7. CDR3 length: 16 amino acids. This chain's CDR3 is CASSLVGMTGGDTQYF. CDR3 bases: TGTGCCAGCAGCTTAGTGGGGATGACAGGGGGAGATACGCAGTATTTT.

The chain combines TRBV5-1 with TRBJ2-2; D ambiguous. The ends were cut back, 4 bases at V and 3 bases at J, with 4 bases in the middle. CDR3 length: 12 amino acids. CDR1 is SGHRS, CDR2 YFSETQ, per germline. As DNA, the CDR3 is TGCGCCAGCAGCGGCCACACCGGGGAGCTGTTTTTT. Its translation is CASSGHTGELFF.

This clonotype turned up a few times. This chain joins TRBV28 and TRBJ2-5, with 8 bases matching TRBD2. The V and J ends lost 6 bases and 3 bases, in that order; junction bases with no gene match: 9. The CDR3 loop spans 15 amino acids. Germline values: CDR1 MDHEN, CDR2 SYDVKM. The CDR3: CASSSGTRPEETQYF. The CDR3 nucleotides are TGTGCCAGCAGCTCTGGGACTAGACCGGAAGAGACCCAGTACTTC. The complete variable domain, with remaining parts taken from reference TRBV28 and TRBJ2-5, reads DVKVTQSSRYLVKRTGEKVFLECVQDMDHENMFWYRQDPGLGLRLIYFSYDVKMKEKGDIPEGYSVSREKKERFSLILESASTNQTSMYLCASSSGTRPEETQYFGPGTRLLVL.

This clonotype was observed a handful of times. The gene calls are TRBV9 and TRBJ1-1, with TRBD1 matching over 9 bases. Germline CDR1 is SGDLS and CDR2 is YYNGEE. CDR3 length: 17 residues. V was pared by 1 base and J by 2 bases, with 9 bases of the junction left unmatched. The CDR3 DNA sequence: TGTGCCAGCAGCGTACAAACCTTACAGGGGGCCAACACTGAAGCTTTCTTT. This translates into CASSVQTLQGANTEAFF.

The sample holds a few counts of this clonotype. The CDR3 sequence is CASSFGKRREVRTNEKLFF. The CDR3 DNA sequence: TGTGCCAGCAGCTTTGGAAAGCGTCGGGAAGTGCGAACTAATGAAAAACTGTTTTTT. The J gene is TRBJ1-4, the V gene TRBV5-4; D uncertain. Germline CDR1 and CDR2: SGHNT and YYREEE (reference sequence). The CDR3 sequence is 19 residues long. V lost 2 bases to trimming and J lost 1 base, with 21 bases between them.

CDR3 amino acids: CSARGPRVVNQPQHF. The CDR3, as DNA: TGCAGTGCTAGAGGGCCCCGGGTCGTTAATCAGCCCCAGCATTTT. This sequence joins TRBV20-1 and TRBJ1-5; unclear D gene. CDR3 length equals 15 residues. Trimming removed 1 base from V and 4 bases from J, with 14 bases in between. Germline values: CDR1 DFQATT, CDR2 SNEGSKA (reference sequence).

This clonotype is labeled as medium-sized. The V gene is TRBV7-9, the J gene TRBJ2-7; 7 bases match TRBD1. The CDR3 is 14 residues long. With 4 bases clipped from V and 6 bases from J, the junction kept 9 bases outside the gene matches. Germline assignment: CDR1 SEHNR and CDR2 FQNEAQ (reference sequence). In DNA, the CDR3 is TGTGCCAGCAGCTCACAAACTGGGACAGTCGAGCAGTACTTC. Residues: CASSSQTGTVEQYF.

This clonotype came up a few times. The chain is built from TRBV6-5 and TRBJ1-2; TRBD1 matches 8 bases. Germline CDR1 reads MNHEY; CDR2 reads SVGAGI. The V and J ends lost 6 bases and 3 bases, in that order; junction bases with no gene match: 15. The CDR3 contains 17 residues. CDR3 nucleotides: TGTGCCAGCAGCCTCCTACAGGGGGGGGCGCAGGACTATGGCTACACCTTC. Amino acids: CASSLLQGGAQDYGYTF.

This rearrangement joins TRBV7-9 to TRBJ2-7; D is unresolved. Trimming shortened V by 2 bases and J by 4 bases, and 6 bases separated the two germline ends. This CDR3 has 12 residues. CDR1 is SEHNR, CDR2 FQNEAQ, per germline (reference sequence). The CDR3 DNA reads TGTGCCAGCAGCTTACACACTTACGAGCAGTACTTC. Protein: CASSLHTYEQYF.